This T cell receptor beta chain stems from a study of blood T cell repertoires in COVID-19. Per the study methods: Amplifying reference gene primers gave estimates of nucleated cell counts. The table came from immunoSEQ multiplex PCR; TCRdb's copy has only in-frame clones and leaves some out. That table supplies the V and J calls and clone size; D and trimming were determined from the DNA. This sample has 310,000 or so clones; 89% occur once, and the top ten carry around a tenth. Germline V gene sequence: CDR1 SGHVS, CDR2 FNYEAQ. This CDR3 is built from 13 residues. The ends lost 1 base at V and 13 bases at J; junction bases unmatched: 6.

Sequencing was performed on PBMCs or T cells enriched from blood (not recorded which). J is TRBJ1-4 and V is TRBV7-6; 7 bases match TRBD1. This receptor was taken from a middle-aged woman who had recovered from COVID-19. DNA for the CDR3: TGTGCCAGCAGCTTAGGACAGGGAGCGGGACTGTTTTTT. Translating gives CASSLGQGAGLFF.